This is a list of T cell receptor beta chains from one sample in a study of Graves' ophthalmopathy and Graves' hyperthyroidism. TCRdb reanalysed the multiplex PCR reads using MiXCR and keeps one entry per CDR3 protein. The profile shows under 60,000 distinct CDR3 sequences, approximately 50% of them singletons. Sequenced: peripheral blood. All receptors derive from an adult woman with Graves' ophthalmopathy. Both conserved end residues are part of each CDR3. A D gene is named only where the DNA matches it firmly. The size entry is marked missing in some rows and otherwise reads once, few, many or a size class.

TRBV3-1,TRBJ2-7,.,many,CASSQVKYEQYF
TRBV25-1,TRBJ2-3,.,.,CASSELQGGDTQYF
TRBV20-1,TRBJ1-3,.,few,CSAYGTGSAGNTIYF
TRBV7-2,TRBJ2-3,.,.,CATSHGTDTQYF
TRBV6-1,TRBJ1-4,TRBD1,.,CASIDRVHEKLFF
TRBV9,TRBJ1-2,.,.,CASSGQGTGGDGYTF
TRBV20-1,TRBJ2-7,.,many,CSAPSGGRRDREQYF
TRBV20-1,TRBJ2-3,.,many,CSAGSGYDTQYF
TRBV24-1,TRBJ2-1,TRBD2,many,CATSDSPGLASNDNEQFF
TRBV10-3,TRBJ2-5,TRBD2,.,CAFSATGLAGETQYF
TRBV7-2,TRBJ2-5,.,.,CASSARTLETQYF
TRBV7-9,TRBJ1-5,.,.,CASSDLNEPQHF
TRBV9,TRBJ1-3,.,few,CASSPGQGHSGNTIYF
TRBV6-1,TRBJ2-2,TRBD2,many,CASTGQIGLAHTGELFF
TRBV9,TRBJ2-5,TRBD2,many,CASSATSGVEETQYF
TRBV29-1,TRBJ1-1,.,.,CSVEDLGQTEAFF
TRBV28,TRBJ2-3,.,many,CASSLGRDTQYF
TRBV6-5,TRBJ2-3,.,many,CASSYTAGTTDTQYF
TRBV5-1,TRBJ2-7,TRBD2,many,CASSLEGGSTYEQYF
TRBV2,TRBJ1-2,TRBD1,.,CASRTGTGNAGGYTF
TRBV7-3,TRBJ2-7,TRBD2,.,CASSLGLAGGNEQYF
TRBV2,TRBJ1-2,TRBD1,.,CASRERTGGNYGYTF
TRBV29-1,TRBJ1-2,.,medium-sized,CSAPGRRETF
TRBV6-1,TRBJ2-3,.,many,CASRGGISTDTQYF